This entry is about one TCR beta chain. Its antigen is unknown. The entry originates in a study of persistence of HIV-infected CD4 T cells. Whole-study results and caveats: CMV- and Gag-responding cells had lower TCRbeta richness than CD3/CD28-responding cells.

The immunoSEQ assay was version 4, run in survey mode. Using immunoSEQ multiplex PCR, the repertoire was profiled, and TCRdb retains in-frame clones only, with some absent. The sample holds about 33,000 clones; about 81% are singletons and the top ten take around 6%. CDR3 length equals 14 residues. Germline loops: CDR1 ENHRY, CDR2 SYGVKD. V dropped 2 bases and J dropped 4 bases, with 11 bases sitting between them. Lysates of CMV-infected fibroblasts at approximately 9.4 ug/mL stimulated these cells. Memory cells lacking CD40L and CD69 with high CD45RO were sorted. This clonotype originated in an adult woman with HIV who was CMV-seropositive. The sample was CD4+ T cells sorted from PBMCs after approximately 19-hour stimulation, taken from a patient who received antiretroviral therapy. The J gene is TRBJ1-1, the V gene TRBV10-3; no reliable D call. The DNA of the CDR3 is TGTGCCATCAGTGAGGTTGACGTCGGCACTGAAGCTTTCTTT. It yields the protein CAISEVDVGTEAFF.